This T cell receptor beta chain was sequenced for a study of blood T cells in healthy people across ages. Study-wide results and caveats: TCR beta diversity per million T cells fell roughly linearly with age. Any changes in expanded clonotypes were possibly confounded, as donor CMV status remained unknown.

The CDR3 consists of 12 residues. Germline V gene data show CDR1 as DFQATT and CDR2 as SNEGSKA (reference sequence). Primers used in a second PCR of about 6 to 12 cycles were a sample-barcoded 5' primer and a J-beta primer mix. In TCRdb, the 5' RACE reads were re-called with MiXCR into one record per CDR3 protein. The sample holds some 700,000 distinct CDR3 sequences, roughly 45% seen once. This clonotype has a single count. Antigen: not known. Each donor was a healthy Caucasian individual from Russia, aged about 6 to 95. Peripheral blood, around 9.4 milliliters per donor, was collected. The receptor's source is a woman aged 55-70 years in good health. This chain uses TRBV20-1 with TRBJ2-7, with no clear D. TRBJ2-5 matches the DNA end more closely, so the J call is doubtful. Specimen: blood. The CDR3 protein is CSADHPPETQYF. The CDR3 DNA sequence: TGCAGTGCTGATCATCCCCCAGAGACCCAGTACTTC.